Presented here are 22 T cell receptor beta chains from one specimen sequenced in a study of Ad26.COV2.S vaccination and SARS-CoV-2 variants. Treatment denoted: around 19 received Ad26.COV2.S at low or high dose, single or two shots; roughly five received placebo; per-sample allocation not given. After the first vaccine or placebo injection, samples were drawn on day 63. Using immunoSEQ multiplex PCR, the repertoire was profiled, and TCRdb retains in-frame clones only, with some absent. The table records about 390,000 clones, approximately 90% of them present only once. Material: peripheral blood, obtained in a trial of Ad26.COV2.S vaccine versus placebo. These TCRs come from a person between 18 and 65 years old who received the Ad26.COV2.S COVID-19 vaccine or a placebo.

The gene calls are TRBV6-2 or TRBV6-3 and TRBJ1-1; 8 bases map to TRBD1. CDR3 length equals 12 residues. Germline V lookup: CDR1 MNHEY, CDR2 SVGEGT. The ends lost 2 bases at V and 7 bases at J; junction bases unmatched: 0. The CDR3 sequence is CASSYDRGEAFF. CDR3 nucleotide sequence: TGTGCCAGCAGTTACGACAGGGGTGAAGCTTTCTTT.

This clone was counted between two and nine times. The chain joins TRBV4-3 to TRBJ2-7; D call uncertain. Trimming took off 0 bases at V and 2 bases at J, with 11 bases between the two ends. CDR3 length: 15 amino acids. CDR1 is LGHNA and CDR2 is YSLEER in the germline V gene. CDR3 sequence: CASSQDSGTAYEQYF. The CDR3, as DNA: TGCGCCAGCAGCCAAGATTCTGGAACAGCCTACGAGCAGTACTTC.

The chain has TRBV4-3 and TRBJ1-2; TRBD1 matches at 8 bases. The V gene's germline CDR1 is LGHNA and CDR2 YSLEER. With V trimmed by 2 bases and J by 6 bases, 5 bases remained unmatched. The CDR3 has 14 residues. The CDR3 protein is CASSQNRGENGYTF. The CDR3 DNA sequence: TGCGCCAGCAGCCAAAACAGGGGGGAAAATGGCTACACCTTC.

This clone was seen a single time. This chain connects TRBV3-1 (or the pseudogene TRBV3-2) to TRBJ2-2, with 10 bases lining up with TRBD1. This CDR3 has 16 residues. The junction had 9 bases not matched to a gene; V was cut back by 3 bases and J by 8 bases. Germline V gives CDR1 LGHDT, CDR2 YNNKEL (reference sequence). The CDR3 nucleotides are TGTGCCAGCAGCCAGCCCAGACAGGGGGCCTCGGGGGAGCTGTTTTTT. This encodes CASSQPRQGASGELFF.

The chain is built from TRBV6-5 and TRBJ2-7, with 7 bases aligning to TRBD2. In germline, CDR1 is MNHEY, CDR2 SVGAGI. The CDR3 is made up of 15 amino acids. Unmatched junction bases numbered 7, after V lost 2 bases and J lost 3 bases. CDR3 residues: CASSYGHGGSYEQYF. CDR3 nucleotide sequence: TGTGCCAGCAGTTACGGGCACGGCGGGAGCTACGAGCAGTACTTC.

The chain combines TRBV4-3 with TRBJ2-3; perhaps TRBD1 as D (6 bases). Trimming pared 4 bases from V and 3 bases from J, leaving 14 bases between. CDR3 length: 15 residues. The germline CDR1 and CDR2 sequences are LGHNA and YSLEER. This chain's CDR3 is CASSRETGPTDTQYF. The CDR3 DNA sequence: TGCGCCAGCAGCCGAGAGACAGGCCCGACAGATACGCAGTATTTT.

With regard to this clone: Mismatch with germline at one junction end may stem from a read error. This chain uses TRBV19 with TRBJ2-7, with 8 bases fitting TRBD1. The germline gives CDR1 LNHDA, CDR2 SQIVND (reference sequence). The CDR3 is 12 amino acids. CDR3 sequence: CASSITGQVPDF. The CDR3 DNA follows: TGTGCCAGTAGTATAACGGGACAGGTGCCGGACTTC.

V and J are TRBV7-9 and TRBJ2-7; 8 nucleotides align to TRBD1. CDR3 size: 17 residues. The V and J ends lost 5 bases and 2 bases, in that order; junction bases with no gene match: 14. The V gene's germline CDR1 is SEHNR and CDR2 FQNEAQ (reference sequence). Written as DNA, the CDR3 is TGTGCCAGCAGCAAAGAGGTCGACAGGGGCCATACCTACGAGCAGTACTTC. Translating gives CASSKEVDRGHTYEQYF.

The rearrangement uses TRBV9 and TRBJ1-3; a possible D gene is TRBD1 (5 bases). Germline V gene data show CDR1 as SGDLS and CDR2 as YYNGEE. The CDR3 is made up of 15 amino acids. Deletions cut 3 bases from V and 7 bases from J, with 17 bases between. The CDR3 protein is CASSGGVKKGNTIYF. The CDR3 DNA reads TGTGCCAGCAGCGGCGGGGTAAAGAAGGGGAACACCATATATTTT.

The chain combines TRBV7-2 with TRBJ2-7; D possibly corresponds to TRBD2 (5 bases). The germline V gene encodes CDR1 SGHTA and CDR2 FQGNSA. Trimming pared 7 bases from V and 3 bases from J, leaving 19 bases between. The CDR3 loop spans 15 amino acids. The CDR3 region has the DNA TGTGCCAGCACCTACAGAGGAGGTCCCGGCTACGAGCAGTACTTC. Its protein is CASTYRGGPGYEQYF.

The rearrangement joins TRBV10-1 to TRBJ1-1; D might be TRBD1 (6 bases). The CDR3 contains 14 residues. V was shortened by 0 bases and J by 10 bases, with 15 bases between the two germline ends. Looked up from germline, CDR1 is WNHNN and CDR2 is SYGVQD (reference sequence). The DNA of the CDR3 is TGCGCCAGCAGTGAGTCGTGGGGGGGGGCTAGAGCTTTCTTT. Its protein is CASSESWGGARAFF.

This clone was found a few times. The V call is TRBV5-1, the J call TRBJ2-3, with 7 bases aligning to TRBD1. Germline V gives CDR1 SGHRS, CDR2 YFSETQ. V was clipped by 2 bases and J by 3 bases; unmatched bases: 6. This CDR3 contains 15 residues. Here the CDR3 reads CASSFLVTGTDTQYF. Written as DNA, the CDR3 is TGCGCCAGCAGCTTTCTTGTGACAGGGACAGATACGCAGTATTTT.

In its sample, this clone was seen once. The rearrangement links TRBV6-2 or TRBV6-3 to TRBJ2-3, with TRBD2 identical over 16 bases. The CDR3 length is 18 residues. Germline V lookup: CDR1 MNHEY, CDR2 SVGEGT. Germline trimming cut 4 bases from V and 0 bases from J; bases unmatched to any gene: 4. CDR3 in amino acids: CASSSPGLAGGSTDTQYF. CDR3 nucleotides: TGTGCCAGCAGTTCTCCGGGACTAGCGGGGGGGAGCACAGATACGCAGTATTTT.

This clone came up once. This chain connects TRBV2 to TRBJ2-2, with D maybe TRBD1 (5 bases). CDR1 is SNHLY, CDR2 FYNNEI, per germline. The CDR3 spans 16 residues. The ends were cut back, 2 bases at V and 3 bases at J, with 13 bases in the middle. The CDR3 DNA sequence: TGTGCCAGCAGTGAAATCCTCGACAGCTACACCGGGGAGCTGTTTTTT. Translation: CASSEILDSYTGELFF.

CDR3 nucleotide sequence: TGCGCCCTCCGGGGGGGGCTCCCCTACAATGAGCAGTTCTTC. Residues: CALRGGLPYNEQFF. This rearrangement joins TRBV10-1 to TRBJ2-1; 8 positions match TRBD2. V was pared by 11 bases and J by 2 bases, with 8 bases of the junction left unmatched. Per germline, CDR1 WNHNN and CDR2 SYGVQD (reference sequence). The CDR3 runs to 14 residues.

The rearrangement joins TRBV4-3 to TRBJ2-3; 7 bases are shared with TRBD2. V was pared by 0 bases and J by 2 bases, with 5 bases of the junction left unmatched. The CDR3 is 16 residues long. In germline, CDR1 is LGHNA, CDR2 YSLEER. CDR3 sequence: CASSQDLGGYTDTQYF. In DNA, the CDR3 is TGCGCCAGCAGCCAAGATCTCGGGGGGTACACAGATACGCAGTATTTT.

This chain joins TRBV4-3 and TRBJ2-2, with 8 bases matching TRBD2. In germline, CDR1 is LGHNA, CDR2 YSLEER. V trimming: 4 bases; J trimming: 7 bases; junction bases outside the gene matches: 8. There are 15 residues in the CDR3. CDR3 protein: CASSPHVRGVGELFF. The CDR3 DNA follows: TGCGCCAGCAGCCCACACGTGCGGGGGGTCGGGGAGCTGTTTTTT.

This clone has only one observation. The chain is built from TRBV7-9 and TRBJ2-7; 7 nucleotides match TRBD1. The CDR3 consists of 17 residues. V shed 6 bases and J 0 bases; nucleotides not matched to a gene: 14. Germline CDR1 reads SEHNR; CDR2 reads FQNEAQ (reference sequence). The CDR3 nucleotides read TGTGCCAGCAGTCCTCCAGGCTGGGGACAGCGCTCCTACGAGCAGTACTTC. Amino acids: CASSPPGWGQRSYEQYF.

This chain joins TRBV27 and TRBJ2-2; 9 bases map to TRBD1. The CDR3 is made up of 17 amino acids. Germline V gene sequence: CDR1 MNHEY, CDR2 SMNVEV (reference sequence). V lost 5 bases, J lost 5 bases, and 12 bases stayed unmatched. CDR3 in DNA: TGTGCCAGCAGTATGCAGCCGGGACAGGGTTTGACCGGGGAGCTGTTTTTT. Translated: CASSMQPGQGLTGELFF.

The J gene is TRBJ2-2, the V gene TRBV4-3; D is uncertain. This CDR3 contains 15 residues. The V end was cut by 0 bases, the J end by 7 bases, with 12 bases between. The germline gives CDR1 LGHNA, CDR2 YSLEER. The CDR3 DNA follows: TGCGCCAGCAGCCAAGAAGTCCAGCAACTCGGGGAGCTGTTTTTT. This sequence encodes CASSQEVQQLGELFF.

This clone was picked up one time. This chain uses TRBV5-8 with TRBJ1-4; TRBD1 is a possible D gene (5 bases). The germline V and J ends were trimmed by 0 bases and 3 bases, with 12 bases remaining between them. Per the germline V gene, CDR1 is SGHTS and CDR2 is YDEGEE. This CDR3 contains 16 residues. The CDR3 DNA reads as TGTGCCAGCAGCTTGGAAGGTTCGGGGGCTAATGAAAAACTGTTTTTT. It codes for CASSLEGSGANEKLFF.

The chain joins TRBV25-1 to TRBJ2-7; D is tentatively TRBD1 or TRBD2 (5 bases each). The CDR3 consists of 13 residues. CDR1 is MGHDK, CDR2 SYGVNS, per germline. The CDR3 nucleotides read TGTGCAACTACACGGGACCGCTCCTACGAGCAGTACTTC. It translates to CATTRDRSYEQYF.